Here is one T cell receptor (beta chain) with its context. The antigen remains undetermined. This entry is derived from a study of CD8 T cells in ankylosing spondylitis. TCRdb fed the 5' RACE reads into MiXCR, producing one record per CDR3 protein. Here the sample spans some 800,000 distinct CDR3 sequences, approximately 12% being singletons. The V and J ends lost 5 bases and 2 bases respectively, with 12 bases between them. CDR1 DFQATT and CDR2 SNEGSKA come from the germline V gene (reference sequence). The CDR3 is 13 amino acids. General study findings and limits: Seven to nine highly homologous variants made up a TCR beta motif, and this motif appeared characteristic of ankylosing spondylitis blood.

The sequenced material came from blood, either unsorted or a sorted T cell fraction (not recorded which). This receptor was obtained from a male donor with ankylosing spondylitis. The chain couples TRBV20-1 to TRBJ2-5; a possible D gene is TRBD2 (5 bases). The CDR3 bases are TGCAGTGCTCTTCGGACTTTTCAAGAGACCCAGTACTTC. Its protein product is CSALRTFQETQYF.